The 16 T cell receptor beta chains given below trace back to one sample, sequenced in a study of regulatory T cells in long-lasting Graves disease. Stated time point: newly diagnosed GD, antithyroid drugs for less than 3 months. Extracted PBMC RNA gave rise to the TCR library. Relying on iRepertoire HTBI primers and Arm-PCR of CDR3 regions, the team built TCR beta libraries. TCRdb reprocessed the multiplex PCR reads with MiXCR, giving one entry per CDR3 protein. The sample has more than 300,000 distinct CDR3 sequences, 15% to 20% seen once. The data also belong to a second study, concerning T cells in Graves' hyperthyroidism and ophthalmopathy.

The sample consisted of peripheral blood mononuclear cells (PBMCs), taken at new diagnosis, from a patient treated with antithyroid drugs. The receptor set was obtained from a woman aged 18-30 years with Graves disease.

This clonotype was recorded many times. The chain carries TRBV28 and TRBJ1-2; no definite D call. CDR3 length equals 12 residues. Germline values: CDR1 MDHEN, CDR2 SYDVKM. Trimming took off 11 bases at V and 4 bases at J, with 14 bases between the two ends. The CDR3 loop reads CALSHRVYGYTF. The CDR3 DNA reads as TGTGCCCTCTCTCATAGGGTCTATGGCTACACCTTC.

This clonotype was seen repeatedly, ten times or more. The V call is TRBV3-1, the J call TRBJ1-1, with D uncertain. V gave up 2 bases and J gave up 0 bases, with 4 bases separating them. CDR3 length: 13 residues. CDR1 and CDR2 from the germline V gene are LGHDT and YNNKEL (reference sequence). The CDR3 is CASSQSLNTEAFF. CDR3 in DNA: TGTGCCAGCAGCCAATCTCTGAACACTGAAGCTTTCTTT.

This clonotype appeared many times. The chain has TRBV3-1 and TRBJ1-6, with D perhaps matching TRBD1 (5 bases). Looked up from germline, CDR1 is LGHDT and CDR2 is YNNKEL (reference sequence). CDR3 length: 14 residues. Trimming pared 2 bases from V and 10 bases from J, leaving 12 bases between. The CDR3 sequence is CASSQISRGSPLHF. Written as DNA, the CDR3 is TGTGCCAGCAGCCAAATCTCTAGGGGATCACCCCTCCACTTT.

There are a few counts of this clonotype. The V gene is TRBV18, the J gene TRBJ1-2; D may be TRBD1 (5 bases). There are 14 residues in the CDR3. CDR1 and CDR2 from the germline V gene are KGHSH and LQKENI. With 3 bases removed from V and 4 bases from J, the gap between germline ends came to 12 bases. The CDR3, as DNA: TGTGCCAGCTCACCTCAGGGATATGGCTATGGCTACACCTTC. Translated: CASSPQGYGYGYTF. The full variable domain, in which reference TRBV18 and TRBJ1-2 provide the parts outside the CDR3, is NAGVMQNPRHLVRRRGQEARLRCSPMKGHSHVYWYRQLPEEGLKFMVYLQKENIIDESGMPKERFSAEFPKEGPSILRIQQVVRGDSAAYFCASSPQGYGYGYTFGSGTRLTVV.

This clonotype was observed a few times. This chain uses TRBV10-1 with TRBJ1-5; D gene uncertain. This CDR3 is 16 amino acids long. The V and J ends lost 6 bases and 5 bases respectively, with 20 bases between them. CDR1 and CDR2 from the germline V gene are WNHNN and SYGVQD (reference sequence). CDR3 loop: CASSAPLQPGHQPQHF. As DNA, the CDR3 is TGCGCCAGCAGCGCACCACTTCAACCGGGTCATCAGCCCCAGCATTTT.

The table lists this clonotype with many counts. The chain combines TRBV2 with TRBJ2-2, with D possibly matching TRBD1 (6 bases). The V end was cut by 1 base, the J end by 1 base, with 10 bases between. Germline CDR1 is SNHLY and CDR2 is FYNNEI. The CDR3 is 16 amino acids. The CDR3 spells CASSEDRGLNTGELFF. CDR3 sequence (DNA): TGTGCCAGCAGTGAAGATAGGGGGTTGAACACCGGGGAGCTGTTTTTT.

This clonotype was picked up many times. The rearrangement uses TRBV3-1 and TRBJ2-1; D is unclear. In germline, CDR1 is LGHDT, CDR2 YNNKEL (reference sequence). This CDR3 spans 13 amino acids. The V and J ends lost 7 bases and 8 bases respectively, with 15 bases between them. This CDR3 is CASKKLFRDEQFF. As DNA, the CDR3 is TGTGCCAGCAAAAAACTTTTTCGGGATGAGCAGTTCTTC.

In this sample, this clonotype turned up a few times. The chain couples TRBV7-3 to TRBJ2-6; 8 nucleotides line up with TRBD1. Unmatched junction bases numbered 8, after V lost 1 base and J lost 0 bases. The germline V gene has CDR1 SGHTA and CDR2 FQGTGA. This CDR3 has 19 amino acids. DNA for the CDR3: TGTGCCAGCAGCTTAAGTGGGCAGGGGGCCATCTCTGGGGCCAACGTCCTGACTTTC. Translation: CASSLSGQGAISGANVLTF.

V gene TRBV25-1 combines with J gene TRBJ2-3; D may be TRBD1 (5 bases). CDR1 MGHDK and CDR2 SYGVNS come from the germline V gene. The CDR3 length is 11 residues. With 7 bases removed from V and 4 bases from J, the gap between germline ends came to 6 bases. Written as DNA, the CDR3 is TGTGCCAGCATGGGGCCAGATACGCAGTATTTT. Its protein is CASMGPDTQYF.

The rearrangement links TRBV4-1 to TRBJ2-5; 8 nucleotides agree with TRBD2. This CDR3 has 17 residues. Per the germline V gene, CDR1 is MGHRA and CDR2 is YSYEKL. V shed 3 bases and J 1 base; nucleotides not matched to a gene: 10. CDR3 bases: TGCGCCAGCAGCCACGCTGAGACTAGCGTGATCCAAGAGACCCAGTACTTC. Its protein is CASSHAETSVIQETQYF.

V is TRBV20-1 and J is TRBJ2-7; D is ambiguous. Germline CDR1 reads DFQATT; CDR2 reads SNEGSKA (reference sequence). Trimming pared 5 bases from V and 2 bases from J, leaving 16 bases between. This CDR3 spans 14 amino acids. Here the CDR3 DNA reads TGCAGTGCTCTGCCCGCCGCAAGGGCCTACGAGCAGTACTTC. Translation: CSALPAARAYEQYF.

The CDR3 loop is CASSESPGETLNTGELFF. CDR3 nucleotide sequence: TGCGCCAGCAGTGAGTCACCAGGGGAGACTCTGAACACCGGGGAGCTGTTTTTT. The chain employs TRBV10-1 and TRBJ2-2; a weak D match, TRBD1 (6 bases). V lost 0 bases and J lost 1, with 15 bases in between. Germline values: CDR1 WNHNN, CDR2 SYGVQD (reference sequence). The CDR3 runs to 18 residues.

The table lists this clonotype with many counts. This sequence joins TRBV2 and TRBJ2-6, with D perhaps given as TRBD1 or TRBD2 (5 bases each). Per germline, CDR1 SNHLY and CDR2 FYNNEI. V was cut by 5 bases and J by 4 bases, with 24 bases left in between. This CDR3 spans 19 amino acids. CDR3: CASSIHAQGRGAGANVLTF. DNA for the CDR3: TGTGCCAGCAGTATACACGCCCAGGGTCGGGGCGCCGGGGCCAACGTCCTGACTTTC.

This chain uses TRBV12-3 or TRBV12-4 with TRBJ1-3; no reliable D call. Trimming removed 3 bases from V and 0 bases from J, with 18 bases in between. The CDR3 runs 18 residues. The CDR3 bases are TGTGCCAGCAGTTTTGGAGAGGTTTTCCTCTACTCTGGAAACACCATATATTTT. The encoded protein is CASSFGEVFLYSGNTIYF.

This clonotype was found many times. The genes are TRBV7-3 and TRBJ2-7; 9 bases align to TRBD1. The CDR3 spans 13 residues. Germline V gene lookup returns CDR1 SGHTA and CDR2 FQGTGA. The J segment lost 7 bases and the V segment lost 5 bases, leaving 6 bases of the junction unmatched. CDR3 protein: CASSPGQGQEQYF. CDR3 bases: TGTGCCAGCAGCCCTGGACAGGGGCAGGAGCAGTACTTC. Full variable domain (missing parts from reference TRBV7-3 and TRBJ2-7): GAGVSQTPSNKVTEKGKYVELRCDPISGHTALYWYRQSLGQGPEFLIYFQGTGAADDSGLPNDRFFAVRPEGSVSTLKIQRTERGDSAVYLCASSPGQGQEQYFGPGTRLTVT.

The chain carries TRBV20-1 and TRBJ2-2; a possible D gene is TRBD2 (6 bases). The CDR3 covers 19 residues. Germline CDR1 DFQATT, CDR2 SNEGSKA (reference sequence). V gave up 3 bases and J gave up 7 bases, with 30 bases separating them. Here the CDR3 DNA reads TGCAGTGCTAGTATCCGAAGGAGGGGCGGAATGTCTAGTATCGGGGAGCTGTTTTTT. It yields the protein CSASIRRRGGMSSIGELFF.